The 3 T cell receptor beta chains below were found in one sample sequenced in a study of OX40 agonist ivuxolimab in advanced cancers. Measured with immunoSEQ multiplex PCR; TCRdb has only the in-frame clones, and not every one. The sample lists more than 65,000 clones, approximately 94% seen once, with approximately 14% in the top ten. The material was CD4+ or CD8+ T cells sorted from blood, obtained in a trial of the OX40 agonist ivuxolimab. The receptors here all came from an adult with an advanced solid tumor such as melanoma, head and neck, liver or kidney cancer.

V is TRBV5-4 and J is TRBJ2-7; no reliable D call. Trimming removed 0 bases from V and 10 bases from J, with 26 bases in between. Germline V gene sequence: CDR1 SGHNT, CDR2 YYREEE (reference sequence). The CDR3 has 17 residues. CDR3 in amino acids: CASSLGSRSDLIPPQYF. The CDR3 DNA sequence: TGTGCCAGCAGCTTGGGCAGCAGATCTGACCTGATCCCTCCTCAGTACTTC.

The J gene is TRBJ2-1, the V gene TRBV11-2; weak D call: TRBD2 (6 bases). The germline V gene has CDR1 SGHAT and CDR2 FQNNGV. V was shortened by 5 bases and J by 7 bases, with 21 bases between the two germline ends. CDR3 size: 16 residues. Here the CDR3 reads CASSQEPGLGHNEQFF. The CDR3 DNA reads TGTGCCAGCAGCCAAGAACCGGGACTCGGTCATAATGAGCAGTTCTTC.

V usage is TRBV27 and J usage is TRBJ2-3; D is unresolved. Trimming cost V 3 bases and J 2 bases, with 6 bases left between them. Germline V gene sequence: CDR1 MNHEY, CDR2 SMNVEV (reference sequence). The CDR3 has 13 residues. DNA of the CDR3: TGTGCCAGCAGTTTCTCCATCACAGATACGCAGTATTTT. Its translation: CASSFSITDTQYF.